What follows is one TCR beta chain and its context. The data stem from a study of blood T cell dynamics during melanoma immunotherapy. In the study overall: First-line therapy was either pembrolizumab or nivolumab with ipilimumab for metastatic melanoma.

This CDR3 has 16 amino acids. V was pared by 1 base and J by 3 bases, with 12 bases between. Germline values: CDR1 SGHTA, CDR2 FQGNSA. Generated by immunoSEQ multiplex PCR, the TCRdb table keeps only in-frame clones and is missing some. The sample contains fewer than 12,000 clones, 87% of which appear only once. As to time point: week 3, after first cycle of checkpoint inhibitor. At 12 weeks after first infusion, RECIST 1.1 defined response for most patients. The chain is built from TRBV7-2 and TRBJ2-2, with D possibly TRBD1 on 6 matching bases. The sample consisted of blood, taken from a patient treated with checkpoint blockade. This receptor was identified in a human donor with melanoma. The CDR3 sequence is CASSLERGGDTGELFF. The CDR3 DNA reads as TGTGCCAGCAGCTTAGAGAGAGGGGGTGACACCGGGGAGCTGTTTTTT. Complete variable domain (other parts from reference TRBV7-2 and TRBJ2-2): GAGVSQSPSNKVTEKGKDVELRCDPISGHTALYWYRQSLGQGLEFLIYFQGNSAPDKSGLPSDRFSAERTGGSVSTLTIQRTQQEDSAVYLCASSLERGGDTGELFFGEGSRLTVL.